This T cell receptor beta chain was identified in a study of vaccination effects on CD4 cells after COVID-19. Expansion with viral peptide pools was applied to antigen-specific CD4+ T cells by the ViraFEST assay prior to sequencing. At the end of around eleven days of culture, CD4+ T cells were isolated. Of the BNT162b2 and mRNA-1273 vaccines, participants received two doses of one or the other. Neither prior SARS-CoV-2 infection nor positive nucleocapsid antibodies were present in the vaccine recipients. Comments on this clone: Its antigen is undetermined.

Sequencing was performed with immunoSEQ multiplex PCR; in TCRdb, only in-frame clones are kept and a portion is missing. This sample has tens of thousands of clones, with 73% found just once. Sequenced material: CD4+ T cells from PBMCs cultured with SARS-CoV-2 spike peptides, taken after COVID-19 vaccination. This receptor was obtained from a human donor who received a COVID-19 vaccine.

The CDR3 nucleotides read TGTGCCAGCAGCCTGACAGGGGCCTATGGCTACACCTTC. Protein product: CASSLTGAYGYTF. This chain joins TRBV5-8 and TRBJ1-2; 8 positions match TRBD1. CDR1 is SGHTS, CDR2 YDEGEE, per germline. This CDR3 is built from 13 residues. Trimming took 4 bases from V and 4 from J; bases not matched to a gene: 3.